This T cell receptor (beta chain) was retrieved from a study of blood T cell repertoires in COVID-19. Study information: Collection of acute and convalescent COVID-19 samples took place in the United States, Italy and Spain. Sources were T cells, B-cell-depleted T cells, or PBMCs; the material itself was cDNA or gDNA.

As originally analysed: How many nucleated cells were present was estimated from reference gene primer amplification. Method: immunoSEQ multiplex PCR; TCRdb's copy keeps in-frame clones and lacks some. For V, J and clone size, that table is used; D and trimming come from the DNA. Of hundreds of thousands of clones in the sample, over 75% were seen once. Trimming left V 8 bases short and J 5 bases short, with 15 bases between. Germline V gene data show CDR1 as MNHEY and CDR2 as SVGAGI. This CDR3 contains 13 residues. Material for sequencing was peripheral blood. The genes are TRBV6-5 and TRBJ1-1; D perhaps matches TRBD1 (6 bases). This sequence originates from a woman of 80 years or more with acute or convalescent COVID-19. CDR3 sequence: CASPAQGGTEAFF. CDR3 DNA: TGTGCCAGCCCTGCACAGGGAGGGACTGAAGCTTTCTTT.